Below are 21 T cell receptor beta chains sequenced from a single sample in a study of early T cells in non-severe SARS-CoV-2 infection. TCRdb fed the 5' RACE reads into MiXCR, producing one record per CDR3 protein. This table holds 35,000 to 45,000 distinct CDR3 sequences, 3% to 4% found once. The material sequenced was whole blood. These receptors originate from an adult who was a healthcare worker with PCR-confirmed SARS-CoV-2 infection or an uninfected control (not recorded which).

This clonotype has a count of ten or more. The chain is built from TRBV5-1 and TRBJ1-1; 8 bases line up with TRBD1. The CDR3 is made up of 15 amino acids. Germline loops: CDR1 SGHRS, CDR2 YFSETQ. After removal of 6 bases from V and 1 base from J, the junction contained 8 bases not matched to a gene. The CDR3 DNA sequence: TGCGCCAGCATGCCAGGGGGCTATGGGAACACTGAAGCTTTCTTT. Encoded protein: CASMPGGYGNTEAFF.

This clonotype was observed many times. This chain joins TRBV7-9 and TRBJ2-2, with D possibly matching TRBD2 (5 bases). The germline V gene has CDR1 SEHNR and CDR2 FQNEAQ (reference sequence). The CDR3 length is 16 residues. V dropped 1 base and J dropped 2 bases, with 11 bases sitting between them. This CDR3 is CASSLDPGRNTGELFF. In DNA form, the CDR3 reads TGTGCCAGCAGCTTAGACCCGGGAAGAAACACCGGGGAGCTGTTTTTT. Variable domain in full (rest from reference TRBV7-9 and TRBJ2-2): DTGVSQNPRHKITKRGQNVTFRCDPISEHNRLYWYRQTLGQGPEFLTYFQNEAQLEKSRLLSDRFSAERPKGSFSTLEIQRTEQGDSAMYLCASSLDPGRNTGELFFGEGSRLTVL.

This clonotype was counted only a few times. This chain links TRBV6-5 with TRBJ2-5, with 9 bases matching TRBD2. Looked up from germline, CDR1 is MNHEY and CDR2 is SVGAGI. CDR3 size: 12 residues. The trim removed 9 bases at V and 5 bases at J, leaving 4 bases unmatched. The CDR3 spells CASSGSEETQYF. The CDR3 DNA reads TGTGCCAGTAGCGGGAGTGAGGAGACCCAGTACTTC.

This clonotype appeared many times. The chain links TRBV19 to TRBJ1-1, with D tentatively TRBD1 (5 bases). This CDR3 is 14 amino acids long. V lost 1 base, J lost 2 bases, and 8 bases lay in between. Germline V gene sequence: CDR1 LNHDA, CDR2 SQIVND (reference sequence). CDR3: CASSIVQGNTEAFF. The CDR3, as DNA: TGTGCCAGTAGTATAGTGCAGGGTAACACTGAAGCTTTCTTT.

This clonotype was recorded a few times. The V gene is TRBV28, the J gene TRBJ1-5; D remains ambiguous. The germline gives CDR1 MDHEN, CDR2 SYDVKM. V gave up 7 bases and J gave up 5 bases, with 15 bases separating them. The CDR3 is 14 amino acids. The chain's CDR3 is CASIKIYRDQPQHF. CDR3 bases: TGTGCCAGCATCAAGATATACCGGGATCAGCCCCAGCATTTT.

The table lists this clonotype with many counts. The chain has TRBV28 and TRBJ2-1; maybe TRBD2 (5 bases). Trimming removed 5 bases from V and 6 bases from J, with 20 bases in between. In germline, CDR1 is MDHEN, CDR2 SYDVKM. The CDR3 covers 16 residues. CDR3 sequence reads: CASSNGRSGYINEQFF. The DNA for the CDR3 is TGTGCCAGCAGTAATGGAAGGAGCGGTTATATCAATGAGCAGTTCTTC.

This clonotype was counted many times. The V call is TRBV7-9, the J call TRBJ2-2; the match to TRBD1 covers 11 bases. The CDR3 has 16 residues. Germline-derived CDR1 and CDR2 are SEHNR and FQNEAQ (reference sequence). V lost 3 bases to trimming and J lost 3 bases; unmatched junction nucleotides: 3. The CDR3 region has the DNA TGTGCCAGCAGCTTGGGACAGGGGGATTACACCGGGGAGCTGTTTTTT. It is translated as CASSLGQGDYTGELFF.

This clonotype was detected ten times or more. This rearrangement joins TRBV27 to TRBJ2-7; 11 nucleotides agree with TRBD1. Unmatched junction bases numbered 10, after V lost 9 bases and J lost 3 bases. The germline V gene encodes CDR1 MNHEY and CDR2 SMNVEV (reference sequence). CDR3 length equals 15 residues. CDR3 nucleotides: TGTGCCAGTACTTACTCGGGACAGGGGGTCTACGAGCAGTACTTC. It translates to CASTYSGQGVYEQYF.

There are many counts of this clonotype. The chain links TRBV12-3 or TRBV12-4 to TRBJ2-7; 9 positions agree with TRBD2. The CDR3 runs to 16 residues. The junction had 4 bases not matched to a gene; V was cut back by 1 base and J by 0 bases. DNA of the CDR3: TGTGCCAGCAGTTTAGGACTAGCGGTCAGCTCCTACGAGCAGTACTTC. Amino acid sequence: CASSLGLAVSSYEQYF.

This clonotype was observed many times. This chain connects TRBV20-1 to TRBJ2-7, with 8 positions matching TRBD2. This CDR3 has 13 residues. V was clipped by 0 bases and J by 5 bases; unmatched bases: 3. Germline lookup yields CDR1 DFQATT and CDR2 SNEGSKA (reference sequence). The CDR3 spells CSAREREDHEQYV. In DNA, the CDR3 is TGCAGTGCTAGAGAGCGGGAGGACCACGAGCAGTACGTC.

In this sample, this clonotype turned up many times. This sequence joins TRBV9 and TRBJ2-3, with D possibly TRBD2 on 6 matching bases. This CDR3 spans 13 amino acids. V lost 5 bases, J lost 6 bases, and 13 bases lay in between. Germline V gene data show CDR1 as SGDLS and CDR2 as YYNGEE. CDR3 nucleotides: TGTGCCAGCAGTGGCGGGGCTACCGATACGCAGTATTTT. It specifies CASSGGATDTQYF.

This clonotype was observed at least ten times. This chain connects TRBV28 to TRBJ1-5; 8 positions match TRBD1. CDR3 size: 14 residues. The trim removed 10 bases at V and 5 bases at J, leaving 10 bases unmatched. Germline CDR1 reads MDHEN; CDR2 reads SYDVKM. CDR3: CATKPGGIHQPQHF. The CDR3 DNA sequence: TGTGCCACTAAACCAGGGGGCATCCATCAGCCCCAGCATTTT.

The chain carries TRBV28 and TRBJ2-7; D perhaps matches TRBD1 (5 bases). Trimming took 6 bases from V and 5 from J, leaving 17 bases between them. The V gene's germline CDR1 is MDHEN and CDR2 SYDVKM. The CDR3 runs to 14 residues. The CDR3, as DNA: TGTGCCAGCAGCTCGCCTCAGGGTCCTCACGAGCAGTACTTC. This sequence encodes CASSSPQGPHEQYF.

There are many counts of this clonotype. The chain joins TRBV6-5 to TRBJ1-1; 9 positions match TRBD1. The CDR3 runs to 15 residues. Looked up from germline, CDR1 is MNHEY and CDR2 is SVGAGI. J was trimmed by 6 bases and V by 7 bases; bases with no gene match: 12. The CDR3 nucleotides read TGTGCCAGCATTCAAGCTGCGGGACAGGGATCTGAAGCTTTCTTT. The encoded protein is CASIQAAGQGSEAFF.

This clonotype came up many times. The genes are TRBV18 and TRBJ2-2; the D is unclear. CDR3 length equals 13 residues. V was pared by 0 bases and J by 4 bases, with 3 bases between. Germline CDR1 reads KGHSH; CDR2 reads LQKENI. CDR3 DNA sequence: TGTGCCAGCTCACCACCCCTCACCGGGGAGCTGTTTTTT. It translates to CASSPPLTGELFF.

The chain joins TRBV24-1 to TRBJ1-4, with 10 nucleotides matching TRBD1. The CDR3 is 15 residues long. Germline V CDR1 and CDR2: KGHDR, SFDVKD. V dropped 5 bases and J dropped 3; count of bases not matched to a gene: 2. The CDR3: CATSAGQGANEKLFF. In DNA, the CDR3 is TGTGCCACCAGTGCAGGACAGGGGGCTAATGAAAAACTGTTTTTT.

This clonotype was counted ten times or more. The V gene is TRBV6-4, the J gene TRBJ1-5, with D unresolved. V dropped 4 bases and J dropped 0 bases, with 4 bases sitting between them. Germline CDR1 reads MRHNA; CDR2 reads SNTAGT. The CDR3 spans 13 residues. This CDR3 reads CASSGDSNQPQHF. The DNA of the CDR3 is TGTGCCAGCAGTGGAGATAGCAATCAGCCCCAGCATTTT.

This clonotype came up many times. The DNA of the CDR3 is TGTGCCAGCAGCCAGGAGAGATTGGAGACTAGCGGACAAGAGACCCAGTACTTC. Translation gives CASSQERLETSGQETQYF. The chain joins TRBV4-2 to TRBJ2-5, with TRBD2 identical over 9 bases. Unmatched junction bases numbered 13, after V lost 3 bases and J lost 2 bases. Germline V CDR1 and CDR2: LGHNA, YNFKEQ. This CDR3 region has 18 residues.

There are many counts of this clonotype. The V call is TRBV30, the J call TRBJ1-1, with 7 bases matching TRBD1. Trimming took 4 bases from V and 1 from J; bases not matched to a gene: 3. Germline V gene lookup returns CDR1 GTSNPN and CDR2 SVGIG (reference sequence). This CDR3 is built from 13 residues. The CDR3 nucleotides read TGTGCCTGGACACAGGGGTGGAACACTGAAGCTTTCTTT. Protein sequence: CAWTQGWNTEAFF.

This clonotype was detected many times. The V call is TRBV29-1, the J call TRBJ1-1, with D possibly matching TRBD1 (5 bases). The CDR3 runs 13 residues. Germline V CDR1 and CDR2: SQVTM, ANQGSEA. The V gene lost 5 bases and the J gene lost 0 bases, with 10 bases spanning the gap. The CDR3 region is CSVRQTVNTEAFF. CDR3 nucleotide sequence: TGCAGCGTTCGACAGACTGTGAACACTGAAGCTTTCTTT.

Ten or more counts support this clonotype. The chain joins TRBV28 to TRBJ2-1, with 7 bases matching TRBD2. CDR1 and CDR2 (germline): MDHEN, SYDVKM. The ends lost 5 bases at V and 6 bases at J; junction bases unmatched: 7. CDR3 length equals 14 residues. DNA for the CDR3: TGTGCCAGCAGTACGTCTAGCGGAAGCAATGAGCAGTTCTTC. This codes for CASSTSSGSNEQFF.